Sequencing of this T cell receptor beta chain was carried out in a study of shared clonotypes between healthy human individuals. Study-level results: An effect of sequencing depth on clonotype sharing among donors was expected. A few donors showed sharing of about 4.7% of naive CD4 clonotypes.

Germline CDR1 reads SGHRS; CDR2 reads YFSETQ. V shed 0 bases and J shed 3 bases, with 15 bases lying between them. The CDR3 extends over 16 amino acids. Concerning this clone: Its matching antigen is unknown. The same CDR3 can be traced to other DNA sequences in this sample.

Repertoires were generated with immunoSEQ multiplex PCR, while TCRdb's copy carries only in-frame clones and drops some. The table shows 850,000 to 1,100,000 clones, with around three quarters occurring only once. The sample was memory CD4+ T cells from PBMCs. Described subset: CD45RA-negative fraction. This chain links TRBV5-1 with TRBJ1-1; no clear D gene. This TCR was sampled from a man aged 18 to 35 in good health. Some clones in this sample may be carry-over from other donors' samples. CDR3 amino acids: CASSLAGRVGDTEAFF. CDR3 nucleotides: TGCGCCAGCAGCTTGGCTGGCCGGGTCGGAGACACTGAAGCTTTCTTT.